This T cell receptor (beta chain) was retrieved from a study of blood T cell repertoires in COVID-19. The overall study: Both acute and convalescent COVID-19 samples were obtained from the United States, Italy and Spain. From T cells, B-cell-depleted T cells, or PBMCs came the material, which was cDNA or gDNA.

CDR3 length: 15 amino acids. The germline V gene has CDR1 MNHEY and CDR2 SMNVEV (reference sequence). The V and J ends lost 1 base and 7 bases respectively, with 14 bases between them. Authors' analysis steps: Amplifying reference gene primers gave estimates of nucleated cell counts. Data came from immunoSEQ multiplex PCR; TCRdb stores just in-frame clones and leaves some out. That table gives V, J and clone size, and the DNA gave D and trimming. The table shows 230,000 or so clones, with around 88% occurring only once. This clone was seen only a few times. The clonotype comes from a man aged 40-49 years with active or convalescent COVID-19. This sequence joins TRBV27 and TRBJ1-5; weak D call: TRBD1 (6 bases). The sequenced material came from peripheral blood. CDR3 in DNA: TGTGCCAGCAGTTTATACGGGACAACCGGCCAGCCCCAGCATTTT. It codes for CASSLYGTTGQPQHF.